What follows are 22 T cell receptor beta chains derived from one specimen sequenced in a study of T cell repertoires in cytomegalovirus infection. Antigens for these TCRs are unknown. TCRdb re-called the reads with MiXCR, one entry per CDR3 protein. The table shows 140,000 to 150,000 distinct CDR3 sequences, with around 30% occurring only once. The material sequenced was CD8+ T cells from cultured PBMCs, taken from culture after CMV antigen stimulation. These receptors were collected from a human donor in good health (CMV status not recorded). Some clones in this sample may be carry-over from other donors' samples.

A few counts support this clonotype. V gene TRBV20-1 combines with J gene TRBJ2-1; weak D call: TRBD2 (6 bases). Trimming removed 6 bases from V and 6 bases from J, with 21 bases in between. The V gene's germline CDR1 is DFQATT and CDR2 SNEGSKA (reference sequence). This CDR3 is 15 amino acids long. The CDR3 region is CSAPPKRAGLNEQFF. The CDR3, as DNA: TGCAGTGCCCCCCCCAAGCGGGCGGGGCTCAATGAGCAGTTCTTC.

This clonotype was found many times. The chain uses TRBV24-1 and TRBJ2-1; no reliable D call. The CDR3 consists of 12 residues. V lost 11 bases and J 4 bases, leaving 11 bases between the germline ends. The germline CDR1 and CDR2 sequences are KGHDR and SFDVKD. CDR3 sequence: CAIRDTYNEQFF. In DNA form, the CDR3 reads TGTGCCATCAGAGACACGTACAATGAGCAGTTCTTC.

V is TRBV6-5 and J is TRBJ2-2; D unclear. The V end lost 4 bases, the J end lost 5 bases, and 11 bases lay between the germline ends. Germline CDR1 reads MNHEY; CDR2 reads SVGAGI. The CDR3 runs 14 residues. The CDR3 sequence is CASSFGPWTGELFF. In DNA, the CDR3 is TGTGCCAGCAGTTTTGGGCCTTGGACCGGGGAGCTGTTTTTT.

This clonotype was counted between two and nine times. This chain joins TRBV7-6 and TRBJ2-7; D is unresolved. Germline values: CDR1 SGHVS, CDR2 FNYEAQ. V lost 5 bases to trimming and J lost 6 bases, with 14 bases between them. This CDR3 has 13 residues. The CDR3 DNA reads TGTGCCAGCAGCCCGCCTCCGGCCGGCGAGCAGTACTTC. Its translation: CASSPPPAGEQYF.

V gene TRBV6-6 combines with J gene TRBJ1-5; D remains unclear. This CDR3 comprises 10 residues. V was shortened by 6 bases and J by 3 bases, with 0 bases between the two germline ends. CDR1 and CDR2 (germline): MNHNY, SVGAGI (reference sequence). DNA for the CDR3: TGTGCCAGCAGCAATCAGCCCCAGCATTTT. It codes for CASSNQPQHF.

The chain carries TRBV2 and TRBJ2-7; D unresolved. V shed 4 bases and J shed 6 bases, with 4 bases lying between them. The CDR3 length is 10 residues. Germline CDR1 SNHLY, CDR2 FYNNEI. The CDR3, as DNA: TGTGCCAGCAGTGGGTTCGAGCAGTACTTC. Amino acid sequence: CASSGFEQYF.

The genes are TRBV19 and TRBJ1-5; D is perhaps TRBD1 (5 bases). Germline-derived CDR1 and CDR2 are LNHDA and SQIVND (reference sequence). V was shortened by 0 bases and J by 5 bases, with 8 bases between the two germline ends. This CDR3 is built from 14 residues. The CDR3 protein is CASSIEGTDQPQHF. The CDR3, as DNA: TGTGCCAGTAGTATAGAGGGGACTGATCAGCCCCAGCATTTT.

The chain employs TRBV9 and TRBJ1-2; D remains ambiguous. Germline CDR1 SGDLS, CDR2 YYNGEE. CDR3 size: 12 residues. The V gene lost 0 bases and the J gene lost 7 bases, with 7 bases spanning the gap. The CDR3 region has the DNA TGTGCCAGCAGCGTAGGAAAAGCTGGCTACACCTTC. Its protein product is CASSVGKAGYTF.

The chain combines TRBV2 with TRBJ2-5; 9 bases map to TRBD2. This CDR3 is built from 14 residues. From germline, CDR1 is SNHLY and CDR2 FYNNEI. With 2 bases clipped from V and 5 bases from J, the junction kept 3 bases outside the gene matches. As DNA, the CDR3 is TGTGCCAGCAGTGAAACGCTAGCGGGGGAGACCCAGTACTTC. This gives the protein CASSETLAGETQYF.

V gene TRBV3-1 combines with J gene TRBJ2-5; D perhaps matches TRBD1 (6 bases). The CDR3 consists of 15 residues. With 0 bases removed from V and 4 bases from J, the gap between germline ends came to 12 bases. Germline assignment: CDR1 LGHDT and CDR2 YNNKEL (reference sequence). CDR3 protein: CASSQDGIGGETQYF. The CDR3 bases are TGTGCCAGCAGCCAAGACGGGATAGGGGGAGAGACCCAGTACTTC.

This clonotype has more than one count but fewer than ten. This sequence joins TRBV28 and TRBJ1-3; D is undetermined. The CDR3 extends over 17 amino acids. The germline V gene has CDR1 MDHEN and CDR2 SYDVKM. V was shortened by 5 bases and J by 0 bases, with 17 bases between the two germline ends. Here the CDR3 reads CASSPKPGWSSGNTIYF. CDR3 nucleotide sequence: TGTGCCAGCAGTCCCAAACCTGGGTGGAGCTCTGGAAACACCATATATTTT.

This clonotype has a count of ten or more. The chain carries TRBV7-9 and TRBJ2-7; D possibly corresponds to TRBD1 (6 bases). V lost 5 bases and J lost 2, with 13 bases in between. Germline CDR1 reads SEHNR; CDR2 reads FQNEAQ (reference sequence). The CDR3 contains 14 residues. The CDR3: CASSPPGAAYEQYF. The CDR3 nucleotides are TGTGCCAGCAGCCCTCCAGGGGCCGCCTACGAGCAGTACTTC.

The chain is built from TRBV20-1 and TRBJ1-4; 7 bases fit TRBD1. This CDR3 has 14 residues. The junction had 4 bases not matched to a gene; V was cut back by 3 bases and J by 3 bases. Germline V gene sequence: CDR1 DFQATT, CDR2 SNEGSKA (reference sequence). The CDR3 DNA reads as TGCAGTGCTAGCCCCGGGACAGCTAATGAAAAACTGTTTTTT. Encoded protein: CSASPGTANEKLFF.

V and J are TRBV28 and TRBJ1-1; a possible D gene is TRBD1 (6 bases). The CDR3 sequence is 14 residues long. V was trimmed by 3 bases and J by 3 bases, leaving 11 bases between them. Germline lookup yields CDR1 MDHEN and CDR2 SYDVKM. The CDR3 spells CASSFRAGDTEAFF. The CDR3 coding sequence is TGTGCCAGCAGTTTTCGGGCAGGGGACACTGAAGCTTTCTTT.

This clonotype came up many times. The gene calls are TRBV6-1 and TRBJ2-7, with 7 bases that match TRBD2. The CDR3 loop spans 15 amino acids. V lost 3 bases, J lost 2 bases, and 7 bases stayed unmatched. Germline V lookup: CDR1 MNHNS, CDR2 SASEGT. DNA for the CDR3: TGTGCCAGCAGTGACCTCCTCGGGGGGACCTACGAGCAGTACTTC. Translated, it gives CASSDLLGGTYEQYF.

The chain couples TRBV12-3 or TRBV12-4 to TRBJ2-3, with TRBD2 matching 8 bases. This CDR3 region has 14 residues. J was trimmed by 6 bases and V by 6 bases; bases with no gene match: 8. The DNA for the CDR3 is TGTGCCAGCAGCAGGGGACTAGGGAGTGATACGCAGTATTTT. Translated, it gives CASSRGLGSDTQYF.

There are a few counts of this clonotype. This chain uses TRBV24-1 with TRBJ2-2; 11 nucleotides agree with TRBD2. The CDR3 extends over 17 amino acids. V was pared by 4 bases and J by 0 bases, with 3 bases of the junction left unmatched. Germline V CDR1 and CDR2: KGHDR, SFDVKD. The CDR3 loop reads CATSDLLAGANTGELFF. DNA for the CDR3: TGTGCCACCAGTGACCTACTAGCGGGGGCGAACACCGGGGAGCTGTTTTTT.

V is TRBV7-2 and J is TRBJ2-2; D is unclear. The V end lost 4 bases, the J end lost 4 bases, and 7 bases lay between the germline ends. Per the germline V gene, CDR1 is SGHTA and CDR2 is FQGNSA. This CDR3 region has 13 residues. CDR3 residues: CASSWVVTGELFF. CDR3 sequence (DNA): TGTGCCAGCAGCTGGGTTGTCACCGGGGAGCTGTTTTTT. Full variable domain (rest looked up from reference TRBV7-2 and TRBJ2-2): GAGVSQSPSNKVTEKGKDVELRCDPISGHTALYWYRQSLGQGLEFLIYFQGNSAPDKSGLPSDRFSAERTGGSVSTLTIQRTQQEDSAVYLCASSWVVTGELFFGEGSRLTVL.

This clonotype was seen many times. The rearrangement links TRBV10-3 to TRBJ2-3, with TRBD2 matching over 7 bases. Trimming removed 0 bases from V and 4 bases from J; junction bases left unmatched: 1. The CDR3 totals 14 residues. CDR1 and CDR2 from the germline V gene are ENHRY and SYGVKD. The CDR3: CAISESGGADTQYF. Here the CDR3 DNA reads TGTGCCATCAGTGAGTCGGGGGGGGCAGATACGCAGTATTTT.

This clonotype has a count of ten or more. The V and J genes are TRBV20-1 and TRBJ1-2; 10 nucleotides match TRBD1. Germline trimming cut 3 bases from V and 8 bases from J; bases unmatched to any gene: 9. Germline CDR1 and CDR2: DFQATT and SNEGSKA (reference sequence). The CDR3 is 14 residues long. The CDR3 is CSARPGQGSEGYTF. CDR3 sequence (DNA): TGCAGTGCTAGGCCGGGACAGGGGTCGGAGGGCTACACCTTC.

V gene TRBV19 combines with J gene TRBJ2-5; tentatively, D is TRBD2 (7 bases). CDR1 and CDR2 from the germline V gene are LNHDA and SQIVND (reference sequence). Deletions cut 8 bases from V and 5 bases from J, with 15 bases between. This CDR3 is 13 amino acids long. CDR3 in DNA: TGTGCCAGTGCCTGGGGGGGCAGGGAGACCCAGTACTTC. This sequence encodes CASAWGGRETQYF. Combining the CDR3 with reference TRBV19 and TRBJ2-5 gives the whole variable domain DGGITQSPKYLFRKEGQNVTLSCEQNLNHDAMYWYRQDPGQGLRLIYYSQIVNDFQKGDIAEGYSVSREKKESFPLTVTSAQKNPTAFYLCASAWGGRETQYFGPGTRLLVL.

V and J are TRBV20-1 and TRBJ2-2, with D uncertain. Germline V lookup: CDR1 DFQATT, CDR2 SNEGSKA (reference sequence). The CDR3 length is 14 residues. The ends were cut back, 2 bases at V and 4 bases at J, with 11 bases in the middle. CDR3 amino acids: CSARHRVSTGELFF. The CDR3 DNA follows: TGCAGTGCTAGACATAGGGTGAGCACCGGGGAGCTGTTTTTT.